This TCR beta chain was found in a study of cytotoxic CD8 clonotypes in ibrutinib-treated CLL. V dropped 4 bases and J dropped 10 bases, with 11 bases sitting between them. The germline V gene has CDR1 LNHNV and CDR2 YYDKDF (reference sequence). The CDR3 sequence is 13 residues long. The repertoire was sequenced with immunoSEQ multiplex PCR; TCRdb's copy has only in-frame clones and lacks some. Of hundreds of thousands of clones in the sample, over 60% were seen once. To note about this clone: The antigen remains unidentified.

General study points: Clonality rose at ibrutinib response and fell back toward baseline at progression.

This specimen consisted of PBMCs, obtained after 36 months of ibrutinib treatment. The gene calls are TRBV15 and TRBJ1-6; the D is unclear. The source of this sequence is a human donor with chronic lymphocytic leukemia. CDR3 sequence: CATSTLEVSPLHF. The CDR3 nucleotides read TGTGCCACCAGCACCCTTGAGGTATCACCCCTCCACTTT.